This TCR beta chain was recovered during a study of cytomegalovirus exposure and HLA in healthy donors. Whole-study results and caveats: Roughly uniform sequencing depth across donors was assumed, possibly incorrectly.

Healthy bone marrow donors made up the donor group. The PCR contained 60 Vbeta and 13 Jbeta primers. Data came from immunoSEQ multiplex PCR; TCRdb stores just in-frame clones and leaves some out. The sample spans fewer than 150,000 clones; the ten largest clones claim 3% to 4.5%. With regard to this clone: Its specificity is unknown.

Sequencing input: PBMCs. This TCR was recovered from a man aged 18 to 29 in good health and CMV-seronegative.

CDR3 loop: CASSLGNLLAEQYF. CDR3 in DNA: TGTGCCAGCAGCTTAGGTAATTTACTAGCGGAGCAGTACTTC. The V call is TRBV7-9, the J call TRBJ2-7; 7 bases map to TRBD2. The J segment lost 7 bases and the V segment lost 1 base, leaving 7 bases of the junction unmatched. CDR1 is SEHNR, CDR2 FQNEAQ, per germline (reference sequence). The CDR3 extends over 14 amino acids.